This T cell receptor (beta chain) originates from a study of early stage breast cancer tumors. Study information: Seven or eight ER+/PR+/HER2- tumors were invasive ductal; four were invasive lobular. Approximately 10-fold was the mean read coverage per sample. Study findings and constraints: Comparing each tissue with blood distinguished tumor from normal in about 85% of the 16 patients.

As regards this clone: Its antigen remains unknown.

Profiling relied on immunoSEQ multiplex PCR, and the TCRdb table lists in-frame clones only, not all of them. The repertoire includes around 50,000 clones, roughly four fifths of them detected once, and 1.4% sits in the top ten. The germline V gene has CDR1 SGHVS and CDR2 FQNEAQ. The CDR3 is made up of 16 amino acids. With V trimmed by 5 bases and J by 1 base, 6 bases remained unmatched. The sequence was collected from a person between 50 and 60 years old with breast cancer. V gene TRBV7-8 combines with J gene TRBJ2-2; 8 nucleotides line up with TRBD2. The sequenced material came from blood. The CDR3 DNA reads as TGTGCCAGCAGCCCACGGGCGGGAGGGAACACCGGGGAGCTGTTTTTT. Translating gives CASSPRAGGNTGELFF.